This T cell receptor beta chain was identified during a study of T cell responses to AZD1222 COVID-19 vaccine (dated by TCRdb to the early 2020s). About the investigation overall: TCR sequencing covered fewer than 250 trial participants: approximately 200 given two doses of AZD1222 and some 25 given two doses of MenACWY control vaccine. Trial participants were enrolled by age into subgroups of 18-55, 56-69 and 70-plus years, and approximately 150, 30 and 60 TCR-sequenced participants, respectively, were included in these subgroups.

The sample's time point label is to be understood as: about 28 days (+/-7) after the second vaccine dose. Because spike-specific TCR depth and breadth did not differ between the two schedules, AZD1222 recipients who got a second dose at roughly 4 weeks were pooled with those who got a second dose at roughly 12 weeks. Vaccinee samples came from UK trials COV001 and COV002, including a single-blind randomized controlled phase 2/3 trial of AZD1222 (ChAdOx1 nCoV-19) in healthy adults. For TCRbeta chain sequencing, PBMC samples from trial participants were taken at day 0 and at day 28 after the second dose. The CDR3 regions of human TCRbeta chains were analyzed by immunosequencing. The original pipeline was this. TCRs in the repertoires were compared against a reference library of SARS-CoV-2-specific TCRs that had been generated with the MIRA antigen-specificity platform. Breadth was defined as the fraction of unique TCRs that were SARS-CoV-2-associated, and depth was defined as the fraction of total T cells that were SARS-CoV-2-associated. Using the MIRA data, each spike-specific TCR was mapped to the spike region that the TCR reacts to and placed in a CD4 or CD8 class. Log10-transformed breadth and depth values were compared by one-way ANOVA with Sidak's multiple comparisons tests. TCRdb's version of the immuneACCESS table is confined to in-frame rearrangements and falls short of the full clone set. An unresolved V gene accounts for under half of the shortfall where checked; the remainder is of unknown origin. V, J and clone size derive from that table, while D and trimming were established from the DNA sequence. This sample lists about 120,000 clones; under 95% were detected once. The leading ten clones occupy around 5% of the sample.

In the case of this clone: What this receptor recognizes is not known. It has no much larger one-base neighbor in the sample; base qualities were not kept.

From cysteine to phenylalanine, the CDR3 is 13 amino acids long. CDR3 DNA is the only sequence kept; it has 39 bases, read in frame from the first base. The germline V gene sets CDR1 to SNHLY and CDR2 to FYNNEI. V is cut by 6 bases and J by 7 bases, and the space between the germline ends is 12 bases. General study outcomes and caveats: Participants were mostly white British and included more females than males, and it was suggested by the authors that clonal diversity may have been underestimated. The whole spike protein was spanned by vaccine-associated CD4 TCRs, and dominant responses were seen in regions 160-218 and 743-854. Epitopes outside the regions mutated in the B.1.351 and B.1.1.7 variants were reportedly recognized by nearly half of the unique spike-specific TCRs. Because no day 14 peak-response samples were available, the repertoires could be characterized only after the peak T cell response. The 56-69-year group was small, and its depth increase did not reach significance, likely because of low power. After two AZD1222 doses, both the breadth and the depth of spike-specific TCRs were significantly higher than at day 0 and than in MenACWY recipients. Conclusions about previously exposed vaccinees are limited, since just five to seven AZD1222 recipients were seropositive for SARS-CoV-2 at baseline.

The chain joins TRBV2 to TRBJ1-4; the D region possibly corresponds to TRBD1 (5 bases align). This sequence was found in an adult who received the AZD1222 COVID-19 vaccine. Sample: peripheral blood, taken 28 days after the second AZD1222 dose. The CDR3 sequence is CASRTGLTEKLFF. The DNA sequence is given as TGTGCCAGCAGGACGGGACTGACTGAAAAACTGTTTTTT.